These T cell receptor beta chains were read from a single sample in a study of radiation and T cells in renal cell carcinoma. TCRdb keeps only in-frame clones here, not all; method: immunoSEQ multiplex PCR. The sample consists of around 130,000 clones, 75% to 90% of them appearing once. The sequencing here drew on blood, taken from a patient whose treatment included radiotherapy and nephrectomy. These receptor sequences come from a woman aged 55 to 70 with renal cell carcinoma. CDR3s include the opening cysteine and the closing phenylalanine or tryptophan. The D gene is left open where the match is weak. Not every row has a clone size; where given, it reads once, few, many or a size class.

few	.	TRBJ1-2	TRBV5-1	CASSLSTDRTAYGYTF	TGCGCCAGCAGCTTATCCACCGACCGGACAGCCTATGGCTACACCTTC
.	.	TRBJ2-5	TRBV21-1	CASAQGSQETQYF	TGTGCCAGCGCTCAGGGGAGTCAGGAGACCCAGTACTTC
.	.	TRBJ2-7	TRBV19	CASSPQASGFGEQYF	TGTGCCAGTAGTCCCCAAGCCTCAGGGTTCGGGGAGCAGTACTTC
.	.	TRBJ1-3	TRBV6-5	CASLAGTGNTIYF	TGTGCCAGCCTCGCGGGGACTGGAAACACCATATATTTT
.	.	TRBJ2-3	TRBV29-1	CSVDATGLPTDTQYF	TGCAGCGTTGATGCTACGGGACTCCCCACAGATACGCAGTATTTT
once	.	TRBJ2-7	TRBV7-9	CASSSPPGAKQYF	TGTGCCAGCAGCTCACCCCCGGGGGCGAAGCAGTACTTC
few	.	TRBJ1-1	TRBV6-5	CASRGLGAVNTEAFF	TGTGCCAGCAGGGGCCTGGGGGCTGTGAACACTGAAGCTTTCTTT
.	.	TRBJ1-2	TRBV18	CASSPRQPDYGYTF	TGTGCCAGCTCACCACGGCAACCAGACTATGGCTACACCTTC
.	TRBD2	TRBJ2-7	TRBV14	CASSQYSGAAYEQYF	TGTGCCAGCAGCCAGTATAGCGGGGCCGCCTACGAGCAGTACTTC
.	TRBD1	TRBJ1-1	TRBV6-6	CASSYPDRGEAFF	TGTGCCAGCAGTTACCCGGACAGGGGTGAAGCTTTCTTT
.	.	TRBJ1-1	TRBV6-6	CASSYYANTEAFF	TGTGCCAGCAGTTACTATGCGAACACTGAAGCTTTCTTT
.	.	TRBJ1-3	TRBV28	CASSPGLSGNTIYF	TGTGCCAGCAGCCCCGGCCTCTCTGGAAACACCATATATTTT
.	TRBD1	TRBJ1-2	TRBV19	CASSVEQGPLNGYTF	TGTGCCAGTAGTGTTGAACAGGGGCCGCTCAATGGCTACACCTTC
.	.	TRBJ2-4	TRBV5-1	CASSFLGGVGALAKNIQYF	TGCGCCAGCAGCTTTTTAGGCGGGGTTGGGGCCTTAGCCAAAAACATTCAGTACTTC
.	.	TRBJ1-2	TRBV7-8	CASSLGINYGYTF	TGTGCCAGCAGCTTAGGAATTAACTATGGCTACACCTTC
.	.	TRBJ1-1	TRBV6-5	CASSLGRNTEAFF	TGTGCCAGCAGTTTGGGACGGAACACTGAAGCTTTCTTT
few	.	TRBJ2-2	TRBV9	CASSGQQGNTGELFF	TGTGCCAGCAGCGGGCAACAGGGGAACACCGGGGAGCTGTTTTTT
.	.	TRBJ2-1	TRBV18	CASSPRGEANEQFF	TGTGCCAGCTCACCACGTGGGGAGGCCAATGAGCAGTTCTTC
.	.	TRBJ2-5	TRBV5-4	CASSLLDRPETQYF	TGTGCCAGCAGCTTGCTGGACCGCCCAGAGACCCAGTACTTC
.	.	TRBJ1-1	TRBV11-2	CASSPSSQGNTEAFF	TGTGCCAGCAGCCCTAGCTCCCAGGGGAACACTGAAGCTTTCTTT
.	.	TRBJ1-6	TRBV7-3	CASSSRYDSPLHF	TGTGCCAGCAGCTCTCGATACGATTCACCCCTCCACTTT
.	.	TRBJ1-3	TRBV5-1	CASSTGNTIYF	TGCGCCAGCAGCACCGGAAACACCATATATTTT
.	.	TRBJ2-6	TRBV5-1	CASSLAGPTPSSGANVLTF	TGCGCCAGCAGCTTAGCAGGCCCGACTCCTTCCTCTGGGGCCAACGTCCTGACTTTC
.	.	TRBJ2-7	TRBV18	CASSRGETYEQYF	TGTGCCAGCTCACGCGGCGAGACCTACGAGCAGTACTTC
.	.	TRBJ2-2	TRBV6-5	CASSFSGLRTGELFF	TGTGCCAGCAGTTTCTCGGGACTGAGGACCGGGGAGCTGTTTTTT
.	TRBD2	TRBJ2-2	TRBV9	CASSGLAGTGELFF	TGTGCCAGCAGCGGACTAGCAGGTACCGGGGAGCTGTTTTTT
.	TRBD2	TRBJ2-7	TRBV13	CASSLGPAGATYEQYF	TGTGCCAGCAGCTTAGGCCCAGCGGGGGCGACCTACGAGCAGTACTTC
.	.	TRBJ1-1	TRBV27	CASSLVRITMNTEAFF	TGTGCCAGCAGTTTAGTGCGGATAACGATGAACACTGAAGCTTTCTTT
once	.	TRBJ1-2	TRBV5-6	CASSLDLGQGGYTF	TGTGCCAGCAGCTTGGATCTGGGGCAGGGTGGCTACACCTTC
.	.	TRBJ1-4	TRBV6-4	CASSDREKLFF	TGTGCCAGCAGTGACCGTGAAAAACTGTTTTTT
once	.	TRBJ1-2	TRBV14	CASSLGRGGFYGYTF	TGTGCCAGCAGCCTTGGTAGAGGGGGATTCTATGGCTACACCTTC
once	.	TRBJ1-3	TRBV2	CASSEGNSGNTIYF	TGTGCCAGCAGTGAGGGAAACTCTGGAAACACCATATATTTT
once	TRBD2	TRBJ2-3	TRBV4-1	CASSPGTIRTDTQYF	TGCGCCAGCAGCCCTGGGACTATACGGACAGATACGCAGTATTTT
.	.	TRBJ1-1	TRBV11-2	CASSLSVINTEAFF	TGTGCCAGCAGCTTATCGGTCATTAACACTGAAGCTTTCTTT
.	TRBD1	TRBJ1-6	TRBV9	CASSLTGEFSPLHF	TGTGCCAGCAGTTTGACAGGGGAGTTTTCACCCCTCCACTTT
.	.	TRBJ2-1	TRBV5-1	CASSLGSDEQFF	TGCGCCAGCAGCTTAGGTAGCGATGAGCAGTTCTTC
.	.	TRBJ1-1	TRBV4-1	CASSQGLGEIFMNTEAFF	TGCGCCAGCAGCCAAGGTCTAGGGGAAATTTTTATGAACACTGAAGCTTTCTTT
.	.	TRBJ1-1	TRBV27	CASSRERDTEAFF	TGTGCCAGCAGCAGGGAAAGGGACACTGAAGCTTTCTTT
.	TRBD1	TRBJ2-7	TRBV2	CASSESQGAKEQYF	TGTGCCAGCAGTGAATCCCAGGGGGCAAAGGAGCAGTACTTC
.	TRBD1	TRBJ2-3	TRBV5-4	CASSLQTGQGADTQYF	TGTGCCAGCAGCTTACAAACGGGACAGGGAGCAGATACGCAGTATTTT
once	TRBD2	TRBJ2-5	TRBV2	CASSFRTSGGRSQETQYF	TGTGCCAGCAGCTTTCGGACTAGCGGGGGGCGATCCCAAGAGACCCAGTACTTC
.	.	TRBJ1-2	TRBV2	CASSEISSYGYTF	TGTGCCAGCAGTGAAATCAGTTCATATGGCTACACCTTC
.	.	TRBJ2-3	TRBV10-1	CASSGPSTTGITDTQYF	TGCGCCAGCAGTGGCCCTTCGACTACAGGGATCACAGATACGCAGTATTTT
.	TRBD2	TRBJ2-1	TRBV5-1	CASSLLQAGVVPGNEQFF	TGCGCCAGCAGCCTCCTCCAAGCGGGGGTCGTTCCGGGTAATGAGCAGTTCTTC
.	TRBD1	TRBJ2-7	TRBV28	CASSLAGTGPYEQYF	TGTGCCAGCAGTTTAGCTGGGACAGGGCCCTACGAGCAGTACTTC
few	.	TRBJ1-5	TRBV19	CASNLRGNQPQHF	TGTGCCAGTAATCTCCGGGGCAATCAGCCCCAGCATTTT
.	.	TRBJ1-1	TRBV6-5	CASSVTGRGYEAFF	TGTGCCAGCAGCGTCACCGGAAGGGGGTATGAAGCTTTCTTT
.	.	TRBJ1-6	TRBV4-3	CASSQDPTGKDSPLHF	TGCGCCAGCAGCCAAGACCCCACAGGAAAGGATTCACCCCTCCACTTT
.	.	TRBJ1-1	TRBV6-5	CASTTLGAEAFF	TGTGCCAGCACCACACTAGGCGCTGAAGCTTTCTTT
.	TRBD1	TRBJ1-1	TRBV4-2	CASSPKAGGMTEAFF	TGTGCCAGCAGCCCGAAGGCAGGGGGCATGACTGAAGCTTTCTTT
.	.	TRBJ2-5	TRBV5-1	CASSLDAGYQETQYF	TGCGCCAGCAGCTTGGACGCAGGGTACCAAGAGACCCAGTACTTC
.	.	TRBJ1-5	TRBV12-2	CASRLSVKQASPQHF	TGTGCAAGTCGCCTTAGTGTAAAACAGGCCTCTCCCCAGCATTTT
.	.	TRBJ1-5	TRBV28	CASRIPAGVQPQHF	TGTGCCAGCAGGATTCCTGCGGGGGTTCAGCCCCAGCATTTT
.	.	TRBJ1-2	TRBV28	CASSLLAGPYGYTF	TGTGCCAGCAGTTTATTGGCGGGGCCCTATGGCTACACCTTC